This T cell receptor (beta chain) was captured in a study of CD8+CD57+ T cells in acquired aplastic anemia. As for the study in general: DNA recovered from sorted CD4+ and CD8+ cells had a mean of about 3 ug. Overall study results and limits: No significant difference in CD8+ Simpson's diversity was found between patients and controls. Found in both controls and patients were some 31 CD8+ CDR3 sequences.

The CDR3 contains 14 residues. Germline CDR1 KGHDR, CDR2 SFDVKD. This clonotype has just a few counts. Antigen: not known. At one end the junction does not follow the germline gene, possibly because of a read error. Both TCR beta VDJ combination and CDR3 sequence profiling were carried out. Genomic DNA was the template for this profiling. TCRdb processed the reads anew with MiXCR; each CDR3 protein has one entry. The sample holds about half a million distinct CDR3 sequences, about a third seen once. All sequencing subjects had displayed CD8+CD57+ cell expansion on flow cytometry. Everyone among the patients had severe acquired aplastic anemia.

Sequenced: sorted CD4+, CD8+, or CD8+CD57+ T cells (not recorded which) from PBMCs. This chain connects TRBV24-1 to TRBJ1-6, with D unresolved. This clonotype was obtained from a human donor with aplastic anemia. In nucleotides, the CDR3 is TGTGCCAGCAGTAAGTCCGATTATAATTCACCCCTCCACTTT. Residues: CASSKSDYNSPLHF.